This TCR beta chain came from a study of T cell responses to AZD1222 COVID-19 vaccine. Whole-study results and caveats: When two AZD1222 doses had been given, Spike-specific TCR breadth and depth rose.

Sequencing was performed with immunoSEQ multiplex PCR; in TCRdb, only in-frame clones are kept and a portion is missing. The sample lists some 50,000 clones; around 84% were seen once. About this clone itself: Antigen: not known.

Germline values: CDR1 SQVTM, CDR2 ANQGSEA. After removal of 6 bases from V and 0 bases from J, the junction contained 4 bases not matched to a gene. The CDR3 runs to 13 residues. The chain carries TRBV29-1 and TRBJ2-5; 7 bases map to TRBD1. The sample was peripheral blood, taken on day 0 of AZD1222 vaccination. This receptor was taken from an adult in good health. For the CDR3, the DNA is TGCAGCGTCGTCACAGGGGACCAAGAGACCCAGTACTTC. This translates into CSVVTGDQETQYF.